The 2 T cell receptor beta chains below come from one sample, sequenced in a study of control samples from healthy donors and cancer patients. Profiled with immunoSEQ multiplex PCR; TCRdb holds only in-frame clones, not every one. This sample yields fewer than 150,000 clones, of which roughly nine tenths are seen a single time; 7.8% belongs to the top ten. The sequenced sample was blood. The receptors originated from a woman aged 18-29 years in good health.

The chain combines TRBV7-2 with TRBJ1-5; D gene uncertain. The CDR3 loop spans 13 amino acids. CDR1 SGHTA and CDR2 FQGNSA come from the germline V gene. The ends were cut back, 3 bases at V and 7 bases at J, with 10 bases in the middle. The CDR3 spells CASSLGQRQPQHF. The CDR3 DNA follows: TGTGCCAGCAGCTTGGGTCAGAGACAGCCCCAGCATTTT.

The J gene is TRBJ2-3, the V gene TRBV11-2; no firm D call. Germline assignment: CDR1 SGHAT and CDR2 FQNNGV. V gave up 2 bases and J gave up 8 bases, with 5 bases separating them. The CDR3 has 11 amino acids. The CDR3 coding sequence is TGTGCCAGCAGCTTATACCGTACGCAGTATTTT. Translated: CASSLYRTQYF.